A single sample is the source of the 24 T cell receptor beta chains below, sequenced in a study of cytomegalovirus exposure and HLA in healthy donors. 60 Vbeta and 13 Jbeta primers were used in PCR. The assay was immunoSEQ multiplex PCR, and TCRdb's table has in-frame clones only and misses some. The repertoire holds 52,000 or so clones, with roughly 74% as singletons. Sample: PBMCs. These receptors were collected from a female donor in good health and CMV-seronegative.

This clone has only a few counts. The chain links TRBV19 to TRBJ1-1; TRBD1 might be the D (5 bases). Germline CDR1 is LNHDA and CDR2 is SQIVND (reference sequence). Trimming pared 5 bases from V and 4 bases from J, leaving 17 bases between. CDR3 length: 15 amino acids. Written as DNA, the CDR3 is TGTGCCAGTAGTCCTACCGCCGTGGGGGGCACTGAAGCTTTCTTT. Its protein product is CASSPTAVGGTEAFF.

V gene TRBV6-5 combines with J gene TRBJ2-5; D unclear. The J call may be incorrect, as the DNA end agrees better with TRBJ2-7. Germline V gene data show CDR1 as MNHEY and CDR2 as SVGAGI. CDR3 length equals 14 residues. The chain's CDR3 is CASSYSDSDNEQYF. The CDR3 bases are TGTGCCAGCAGTTACTCAGACTCCGATAACGAGCAGTACTTC.

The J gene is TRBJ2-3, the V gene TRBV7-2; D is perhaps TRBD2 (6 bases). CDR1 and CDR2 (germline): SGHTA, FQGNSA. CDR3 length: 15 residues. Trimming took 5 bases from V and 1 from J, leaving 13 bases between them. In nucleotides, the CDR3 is TGTGCCAGCAGCAACTCGGGGGAACGCACAGATACGCAGTATTTT. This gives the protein CASSNSGERTDTQYF.

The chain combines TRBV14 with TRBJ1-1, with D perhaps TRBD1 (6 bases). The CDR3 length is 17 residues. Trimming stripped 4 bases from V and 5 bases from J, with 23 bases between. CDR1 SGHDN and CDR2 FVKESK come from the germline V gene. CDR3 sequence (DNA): TGTGCCAGCAGCCTAATCGCAACAGGGAAAGGTCGGACTGAAGCTTTCTTT. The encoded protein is CASSLIATGKGRTEAFF.

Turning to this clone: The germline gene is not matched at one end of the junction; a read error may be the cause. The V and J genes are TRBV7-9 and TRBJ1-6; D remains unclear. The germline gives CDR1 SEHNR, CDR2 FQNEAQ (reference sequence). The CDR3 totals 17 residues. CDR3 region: CSSSPQIGSSYNSPLHF. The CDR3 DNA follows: TGTTCCAGCAGCCCCCAAATCGGGAGCTCCTATAATTCACCCCTCCACTTT.

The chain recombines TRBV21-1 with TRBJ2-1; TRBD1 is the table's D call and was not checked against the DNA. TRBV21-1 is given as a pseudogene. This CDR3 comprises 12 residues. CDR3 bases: TGTGCCAGCAGCGGTCGACAGGGGGAGCAGTTCTTC. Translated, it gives CASSGRQGEQFF.

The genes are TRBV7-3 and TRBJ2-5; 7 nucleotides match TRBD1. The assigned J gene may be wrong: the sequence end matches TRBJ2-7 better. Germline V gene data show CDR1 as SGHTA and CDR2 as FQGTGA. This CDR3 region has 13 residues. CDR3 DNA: TGTGCCAGCAGCCAGGGGGTCGAATACGAGCAGTACTTC. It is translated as CASSQGVEYEQYF.

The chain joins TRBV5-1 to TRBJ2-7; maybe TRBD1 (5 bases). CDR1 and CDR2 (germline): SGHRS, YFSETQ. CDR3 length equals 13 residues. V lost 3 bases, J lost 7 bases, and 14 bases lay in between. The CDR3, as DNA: TGCGCCAGCAGCTCAAGTCAGGGTGGGGAGCAGTACTTC. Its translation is CASSSSQGGEQYF.

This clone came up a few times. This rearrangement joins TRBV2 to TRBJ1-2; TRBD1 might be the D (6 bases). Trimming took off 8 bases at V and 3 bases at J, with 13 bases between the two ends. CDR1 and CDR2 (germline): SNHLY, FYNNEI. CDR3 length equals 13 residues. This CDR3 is CASVWTEDYGYTF. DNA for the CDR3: TGTGCCAGCGTATGGACAGAAGACTATGGCTACACCTTC.

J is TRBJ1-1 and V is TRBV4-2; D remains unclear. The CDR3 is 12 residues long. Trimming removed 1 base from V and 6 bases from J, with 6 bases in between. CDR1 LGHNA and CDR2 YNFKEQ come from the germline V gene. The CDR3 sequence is CASSQGGPEAFF. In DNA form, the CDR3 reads TGTGCCAGCAGCCAAGGAGGGCCTGAAGCTTTCTTT.

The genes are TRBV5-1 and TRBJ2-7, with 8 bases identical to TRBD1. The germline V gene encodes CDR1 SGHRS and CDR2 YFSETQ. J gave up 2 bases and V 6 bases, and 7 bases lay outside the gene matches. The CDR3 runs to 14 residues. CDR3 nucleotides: TGCGCCAGCACAACGACAGGGGAACCCTACGAGCAGTACTTC. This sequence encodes CASTTTGEPYEQYF.

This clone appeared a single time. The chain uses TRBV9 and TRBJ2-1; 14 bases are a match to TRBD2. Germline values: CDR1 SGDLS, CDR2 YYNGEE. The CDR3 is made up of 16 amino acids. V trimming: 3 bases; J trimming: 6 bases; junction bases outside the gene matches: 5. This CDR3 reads CASSARLAGGVNEQFF. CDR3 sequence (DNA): TGTGCCAGCAGCGCCCGACTAGCGGGGGGGGTCAATGAGCAGTTCTTC.

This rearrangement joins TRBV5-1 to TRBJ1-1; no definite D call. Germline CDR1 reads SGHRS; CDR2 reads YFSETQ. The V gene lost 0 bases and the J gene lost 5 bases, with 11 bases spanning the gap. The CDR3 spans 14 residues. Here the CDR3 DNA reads TGCGCCAGCAGCTTGGCCGGTGGGCCTACTGAAGCTTTCTTT. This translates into CASSLAGGPTEAFF.

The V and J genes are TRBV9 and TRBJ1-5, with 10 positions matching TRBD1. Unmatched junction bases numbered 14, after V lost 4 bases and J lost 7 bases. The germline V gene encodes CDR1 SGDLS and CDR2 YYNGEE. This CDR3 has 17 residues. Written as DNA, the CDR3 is TGTGCCAGCAGCCCACTTCCCCGGGACAGGGGTGGACAGCCCCAGCATTTT. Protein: CASSPLPRDRGGQPQHF.

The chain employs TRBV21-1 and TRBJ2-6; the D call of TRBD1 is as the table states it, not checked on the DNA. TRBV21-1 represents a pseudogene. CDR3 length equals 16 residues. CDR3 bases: TGTGCCAGCAGCACCGGGACATTCTCTGGGGCCAACGTCCTGACTTTC. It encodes CASSTGTFSGANVLTF.

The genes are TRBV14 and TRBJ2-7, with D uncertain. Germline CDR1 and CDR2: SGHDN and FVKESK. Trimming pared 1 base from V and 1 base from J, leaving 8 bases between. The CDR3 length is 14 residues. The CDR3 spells CASSQGRRSYEQYF. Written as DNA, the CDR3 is TGTGCCAGCAGCCAAGGGCGGCGGTCCTACGAGCAGTACTTC.

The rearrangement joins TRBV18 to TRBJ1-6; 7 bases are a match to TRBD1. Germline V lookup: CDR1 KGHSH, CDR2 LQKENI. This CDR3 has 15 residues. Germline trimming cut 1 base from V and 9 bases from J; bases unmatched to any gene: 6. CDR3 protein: CASSPLQGDSSPLHF. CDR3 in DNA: TGTGCCAGCTCACCACTTCAGGGGGACTCTTCACCCCTCCACTTT.

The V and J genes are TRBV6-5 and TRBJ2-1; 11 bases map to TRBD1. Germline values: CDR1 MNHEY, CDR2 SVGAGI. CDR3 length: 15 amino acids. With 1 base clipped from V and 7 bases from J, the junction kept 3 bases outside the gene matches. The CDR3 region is CASSYLGTGGNEQFF. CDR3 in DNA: TGTGCCAGCAGTTACTTGGGGACAGGGGGAAATGAGCAGTTCTTC.

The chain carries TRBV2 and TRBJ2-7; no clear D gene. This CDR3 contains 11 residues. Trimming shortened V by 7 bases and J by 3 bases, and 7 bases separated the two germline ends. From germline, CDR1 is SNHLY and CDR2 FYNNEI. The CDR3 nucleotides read TGTGCCAGCACCCCCCACTACGAGCAGTACTTC. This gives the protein CASTPHYEQYF.

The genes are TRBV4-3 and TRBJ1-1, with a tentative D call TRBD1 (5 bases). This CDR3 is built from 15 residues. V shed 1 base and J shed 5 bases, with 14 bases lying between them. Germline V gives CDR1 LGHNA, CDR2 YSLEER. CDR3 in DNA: TGCGCCAGCAGCCAAGGCGTGTTGGGGGGTACTGAAGCTTTCTTT. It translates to CASSQGVLGGTEAFF.

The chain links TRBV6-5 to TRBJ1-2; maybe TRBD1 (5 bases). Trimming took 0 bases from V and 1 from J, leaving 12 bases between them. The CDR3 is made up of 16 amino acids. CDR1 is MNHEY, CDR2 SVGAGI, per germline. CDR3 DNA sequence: TGTGCCAGCAGTTACTCGCGATCGACAGTTAACTATGGCTACACCTTC. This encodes CASSYSRSTVNYGYTF.

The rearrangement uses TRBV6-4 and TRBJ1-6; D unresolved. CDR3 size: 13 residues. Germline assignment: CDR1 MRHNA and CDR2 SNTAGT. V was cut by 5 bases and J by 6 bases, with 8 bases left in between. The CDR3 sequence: CASSRESNSPLHF. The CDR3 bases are TGTGCCAGCAGTCGGGAATCTAATTCACCCCTCCACTTT.

DNA of the CDR3: TGCGCCAGCAGCTTGGATGGCCTCCCTGAGCAGTTCTTC. Protein product: CASSLDGLPEQFF. V gene TRBV5-1 combines with J gene TRBJ2-1; D remains ambiguous. V was cut by 0 bases and J by 9 bases, with 10 bases left in between. Germline CDR1 is SGHRS and CDR2 is YFSETQ. The CDR3 consists of 13 residues.

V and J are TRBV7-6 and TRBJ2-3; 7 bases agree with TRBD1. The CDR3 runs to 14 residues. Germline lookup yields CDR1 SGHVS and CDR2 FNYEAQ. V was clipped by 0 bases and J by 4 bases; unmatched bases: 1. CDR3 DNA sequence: TGTGCCAGCAGCTTAGCAGGGGGCGCAGATACGCAGTATTTT. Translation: CASSLAGGADTQYF.